These T cell receptor beta chains were read from a single sample in a study of cytomegalovirus exposure and HLA in healthy donors. TCRdb keeps only in-frame clones here, not all; method: immunoSEQ multiplex PCR. Counted here are roughly 130,000 clones, 70% to 85% occurring once; the ten biggest clones make up 2.5% to 3%. Sequencing was performed on PBMCs. These receptors were obtained from a woman in her late teens or twenties in good health and CMV-seropositive. CDR3s leave out the opening cysteine and the closing phenylalanine or tryptophan. Each record gives: V gene, clone size, CDR3 protein. Clone size appears in some rows only: once, few, many, or a class for an expanded clone.

v_call: TRBV28; clone_size: .; cdr3_aa: ASSFTPGTGGGGYT
v_call: TRBV7-3; clone_size: .; cdr3_aa: ASSLTHQVTDTQY
v_call: TRBV4-1; clone_size: .; cdr3_aa: ASSQEPRAADTQY
v_call: TRBV18; clone_size: .; cdr3_aa: ASSPGVGGQGNYGYT
v_call: TRBV7-9; clone_size: .; cdr3_aa: TSSRGQRESPLH
v_call: TRBV7-7; clone_size: few; cdr3_aa: ASSLTGGTDEQF
v_call: TRBV7-9; clone_size: .; cdr3_aa: SSRREGGTWSSYNEQF
v_call: TRBV7-3; clone_size: .; cdr3_aa: ASSLAGIAEQY
v_call: TRBV10-1; clone_size: .; cdr3_aa: ASSEGQGMHEQY
v_call: TRBV10-3; clone_size: .; cdr3_aa: AIRAGTSTDTQY
v_call: TRBV5-5; clone_size: .; cdr3_aa: ASQTTNTEAF
v_call: TRBV11-2; clone_size: .; cdr3_aa: ASRYRGGKETQY
v_call: TRBV6-5; clone_size: .; cdr3_aa: ASSYSTDYYEQY
v_call: TRBV7-9; clone_size: .; cdr3_aa: ASSPREGRHNEQF
v_call: TRBV18; clone_size: .; cdr3_aa: ATLSSLAGTILANTGELF
v_call: TRBV7-9; clone_size: .; cdr3_aa: SSSLWTGRDEQY
v_call: TRBV18; clone_size: .; cdr3_aa: ASSPTPGGTYYEQY
v_call: TRBV11-1; clone_size: .; cdr3_aa: ASSLGWGLNTEAF
v_call: TRBV18; clone_size: few; cdr3_aa: ASSQGQGSYGYT
v_call: TRBV5-4; clone_size: .; cdr3_aa: ASSLPTSGQETQY
v_call: TRBV6-6; clone_size: .; cdr3_aa: ASRTTGEWGYT
v_call: TRBV11-2; clone_size: .; cdr3_aa: ASSVGPGGYT
v_call: TRBV5-1; clone_size: .; cdr3_aa: ASSLRVSYEQY
v_call: TRBV5-4; clone_size: .; cdr3_aa: ASRRASEPETQY
v_call: TRBV27; clone_size: .; cdr3_aa: ASSQTGTASYEQY
v_call: TRBV28; clone_size: .; cdr3_aa: ASSAGQFSYEQY
v_call: TRBV5-5; clone_size: medium-sized; cdr3_aa: ASSWAGTGAEKLF
v_call: TRBV2; clone_size: .; cdr3_aa: ASSVRGWDNQPQH
v_call: TRBV27; clone_size: few; cdr3_aa: ASSLSRETEAF
v_call: TRBV7-2; clone_size: few; cdr3_aa: ASSLSRAREQY
v_call: TRBV7-9; clone_size: few; cdr3_aa: ASSATGNEAF
v_call: TRBV19; clone_size: .; cdr3_aa: ASSQADTGNYGYT
v_call: TRBV19; clone_size: .; cdr3_aa: ASPGLRETQY
v_call: TRBV9; clone_size: .; cdr3_aa: ASSVGDSQPQH
v_call: TRBV4-1; clone_size: .; cdr3_aa: ASSQERKGDQPQH
v_call: TRBV29-1; clone_size: .; cdr3_aa: SVDRGGGEATGELF
v_call: TRBV5-6; clone_size: .; cdr3_aa: ASSWVTGGAGYGYT
v_call: TRBV5-4; clone_size: .; cdr3_aa: ASSLDSTNTEAF
v_call: TRBV2; clone_size: once; cdr3_aa: ASTLEGAPNTEAF
v_call: TRBV30; clone_size: few; cdr3_aa: AWSVQGFFYEQY
v_call: TRBV5-1; clone_size: .; cdr3_aa: ASSLLQGHTQY
v_call: TRBV2; clone_size: .; cdr3_aa: ASSEAQGIQPQH
v_call: TRBV7-9; clone_size: .; cdr3_aa: ASSLGGAHSSPLH
v_call: TRBV25-1; clone_size: once; cdr3_aa: ASSARTGSNSPLH
v_call: TRBV5-6; clone_size: .; cdr3_aa: ASSKAGGMSSYEQY
v_call: TRBV4-1; clone_size: .; cdr3_aa: ASSQGLAGAYEQY
v_call: TRBV6-6; clone_size: .; cdr3_aa: ASSYTVASYEQY
v_call: TRBV19; clone_size: once; cdr3_aa: ASRRRSPGNQPQH
v_call: TRBV6-1; clone_size: .; cdr3_aa: ASSPDRANTGELF
v_call: TRBV27; clone_size: .; cdr3_aa: ASSTRQGGYT
v_call: TRBV6-1; clone_size: .; cdr3_aa: ASSDGRGYTEAF
v_call: TRBV27; clone_size: .; cdr3_aa: ASSLLAGTRTGELF
v_call: TRBV27; clone_size: .; cdr3_aa: ASSLDSSYEQY
v_call: TRBV11-2; clone_size: .; cdr3_aa: ASSFAYEQY